The sequence of this TCR beta chain was determined in a study of blood T cells in healthy people across ages. Study-wide findings and caveats: TCR beta diversity, measured per million T cells, fell in a roughly linear way with age.

Primed by a sample-barcoded 5' primer and a J-beta primer mix, a second PCR proceeded for about 6 to 11 cycles. Through a template-switch adaptor with 12 random nucleotides, each cDNA molecule received a tag. TCRdb ran MiXCR on the 5' RACE reads and lists one entry per CDR3 protein. The data hold 1,500,000 or so distinct CDR3 sequences, with about 42% observed a single time. This clonotype has only one observation. Its specificity is not known. Every donor contributed about 10 milliliters of peripheral blood by blood draw. V lost 5 bases to trimming and J lost 0 bases; unmatched junction nucleotides: 7. Germline V gene data show CDR1 as SGHAT and CDR2 as FQNNGV. The CDR3 is 16 residues long.

The clonotype comes from a woman under 30 in good health. The chain links TRBV11-2 to TRBJ2-3; 8 bases are a match to TRBD1. The specimen was blood. CDR3 sequence (DNA): TGTGCCAGCAGCAAAACAGGGGGAACTAGCACAGATACGCAGTATTTT. Translating it yields CASSKTGGTSTDTQYF.